The sample holds a few counts of the clone carrying this T cell receptor beta chain. The antigen is not known. CDR1 is SGHRS and CDR2 is YFSETQ in the germline V gene. The V and J ends lost 2 bases and 3 bases, in that order; junction bases with no gene match: 17. The CDR3 consists of 19 residues. Preparing the TCRbeta library involved the use of unique molecular identifiers. Via MiXCR, TCRdb re-called the PCR reads, giving one row per CDR3 protein. The sample shows 490,000 or so distinct CDR3 sequences, under 12% of them seen only once. The data were taken from a study of T-cell reconstitution after alpha-beta-depleted transplantation in children. Points from the study as a whole: The origin of alpha-beta T cells about two months after transplant was reportedly several hundred expanded graft clones. One year post-transplant, T-cell counts and diversity were largely derived from T cells produced anew.

The chain has TRBV5-1 and TRBJ1-2; 9 positions match TRBD1. The sequences come from PBMCs, collected before TCRalphabeta/CD19-depleted stem cell transplant. The receptor was derived from a child aged 2-15 years with inherited bone marrow failure, due to receive a stem cell transplant. CDR3 amino acids: CASSLSLDINRGRDYGYTF. CDR3 nucleotide sequence: TGCGCCAGCAGCTTATCCCTGGACATCAACAGGGGGCGCGACTATGGCTACACCTTC.